What follows describes a single T cell receptor beta chain. Its antigen is still unknown. To make TCR beta libraries, researchers used iRepertoire HTBI primers and Arm-PCR of CDR3 regions. TCRdb used MiXCR to reprocess the multiplex PCR reads, holding one entry per CDR3 protein. The sample holds roughly 420,000 distinct CDR3 sequences, less than 20% seen once. Sample time point: newly diagnosed GD, antithyroid drugs for less than 3 months. The TCR library used RNA extracted from PBMCs. As a group, patients came from one endocrinology department in Xi'an, China. This specimen comes from a study of regulatory T cells in long-lasting Graves disease. Study context: Patients with new Graves' disease had used antithyroid drugs below 3 months. General study points: Patients with persistent disease shared under 3,500 public clonotypes, outpacing the roughly 950 shared by new patients. Researchers reported studying only peripheral blood, not thyroid tissue.

The length of the CDR3 is 17 residues. Deletions cut 2 bases from V and 0 bases from J, with 11 bases between. From germline, CDR1 is MNHEY and CDR2 SMNVEV (reference sequence). These data are also associated with another study on T cells in Graves' hyperthyroidism and ophthalmopathy.

Sequenced here: peripheral blood mononuclear cells (PBMCs), sampled at new diagnosis, from a patient treated with antithyroid drugs. The sequence was collected from a woman younger than 45 with Graves disease. The chain carries TRBV27 and TRBJ1-6; D is ambiguous. The CDR3 DNA follows: TGTGCCAGCAGTTTAGGACGCTCGAGCTCCTATAATTCACCCCTCCACTTT. This translates into CASSLGRSSSYNSPLHF.